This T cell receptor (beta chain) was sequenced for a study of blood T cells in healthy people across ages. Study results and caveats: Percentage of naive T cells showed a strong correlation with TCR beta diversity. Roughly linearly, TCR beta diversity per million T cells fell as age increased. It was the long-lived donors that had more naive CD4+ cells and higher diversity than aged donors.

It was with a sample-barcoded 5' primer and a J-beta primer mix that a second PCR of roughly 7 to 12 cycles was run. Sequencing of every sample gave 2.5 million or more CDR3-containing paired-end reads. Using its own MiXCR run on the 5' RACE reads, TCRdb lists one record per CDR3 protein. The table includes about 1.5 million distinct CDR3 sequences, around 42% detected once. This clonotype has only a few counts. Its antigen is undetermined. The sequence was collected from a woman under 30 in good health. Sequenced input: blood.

This chain's CDR3 is CASSIGPAALSTDTQYF. CDR3 nucleotide sequence: TGTGCCAGTAGTATTGGTCCCGCGGCACTCAGCACAGATACGCAGTATTTT. The V and J genes are TRBV19 and TRBJ2-3; D gene ambiguous. V dropped 3 bases and J dropped 0 bases, with 16 bases sitting between them. The CDR3 consists of 17 residues. Germline-derived CDR1 and CDR2 are LNHDA and SQIVND (reference sequence).